A selection of T cell receptor beta chains follows, all from one sample in a study of cytomegalovirus exposure and HLA in healthy donors. Sequencing used immunoSEQ multiplex PCR; TCRdb keeps in-frame clones, though not all of them. Of about 200,000 clones detected, around 73% appear once; the ten largest clones hold 3.5% to 4%. Material for sequencing was PBMCs. These receptor sequences come from a male donor in good health and CMV-seronegative. CDR3s leave out the opening cysteine and the closing phenylalanine or tryptophan. The order of the fields is V gene, J gene, CDR3 protein.

TRBV15	TRBJ2-3	ATSKEAGEDTQY
TRBV5-4	TRBJ2-5	ASSWGLAGVGKTQY
TRBV25-1	TRBJ2-7	APPTLTGNYEQY
TRBV21-1	TRBJ2-7	ASSKDGIEQY
TRBV9	TRBJ1-5	ASSVNTGDQPQH
TRBV6-5	TRBJ2-1	ASSYDSSSYNEQF
TRBV6-4	TRBJ2-4	ASHNIGSGGNIQY
TRBV28	TRBJ1-1	ASSLLNFGGRDTEAF
TRBV15	TRBJ1-4	ATSRAREKLF
TRBV29-1	TRBJ2-7	SVSGGQVSYEQY
TRBV15	TRBJ1-1	ATSRDVGSRVGAHTEAF
TRBV5-1	TRBJ2-1	ASSSLAGGTYNEQF
TRBV18	TRBJ2-7	ASSPRTGRDEQY
TRBV27	TRBJ2-2	ASSFLTGDTGELF
TRBV19	TRBJ2-7	ASSTRESSYEQY
TRBV18	TRBJ1-4	ASSPQGTNEKLF
TRBV30	TRBJ1-2	AWVRAGVPNYGYT
TRBV6-6	TRBJ2-7	ASSPSGPRYEQY
TRBV5-1	TRBJ1-2	ASSLPGNGYT
TRBV7-2	TRBJ2-1	ASSPRGTRLYNEQF
TRBV9	TRBJ2-2	ASGGLAGLTGELF
TRBV27	TRBJ1-5	ASSRVGQPQH
TRBV5-1	TRBJ2-7	ASGGGQGYEQY
TRBV28	TRBJ2-1	ASSLPRTSGRTAYNEQF
TRBV5-4	TRBJ2-5	ASSSPGTSGILGETQY
TRBV10-3	TRBJ2-7	AITSDRGGYEQY
TRBV6-6	TRBJ1-3	ASSPTGLSGNTIY
TRBV28	TRBJ2-7	ASSLITSGSRYEQY
TRBV5-1	TRBJ2-2	ASSLDSGYGELF
TRBV11-3	TRBJ2-5	ASSLGGSLQETQY
TRBV7-6	.	ASSLEGGIGSYEQY
TRBV6-1	TRBJ2-2	ASSPLDSLGELF
TRBV2	TRBJ2-7	ASNLQGLYEQY
TRBV7-6	TRBJ1-4	ASSLGQQNEKLF
TRBV6-5	.	ASSLIIAGAIEQY
TRBV25-1	TRBJ2-3	ASSAVSGRVDTQY
TRBV6-4	TRBJ2-7	ASSEEGITSGYEQY